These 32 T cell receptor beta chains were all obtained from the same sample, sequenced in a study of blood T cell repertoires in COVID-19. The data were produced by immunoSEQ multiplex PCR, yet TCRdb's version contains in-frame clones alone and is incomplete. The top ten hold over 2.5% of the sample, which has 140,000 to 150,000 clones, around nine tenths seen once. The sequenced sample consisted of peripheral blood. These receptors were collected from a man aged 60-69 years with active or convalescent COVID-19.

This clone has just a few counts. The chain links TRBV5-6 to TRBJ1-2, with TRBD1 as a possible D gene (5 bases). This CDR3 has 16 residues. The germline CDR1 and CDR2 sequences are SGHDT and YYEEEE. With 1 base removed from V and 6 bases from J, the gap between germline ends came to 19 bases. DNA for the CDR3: TGTGCCAGCAGCTTGCCCCGACAGTTGGGCGCTGATGGCTACACCTTC. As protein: CASSLPRQLGADGYTF.

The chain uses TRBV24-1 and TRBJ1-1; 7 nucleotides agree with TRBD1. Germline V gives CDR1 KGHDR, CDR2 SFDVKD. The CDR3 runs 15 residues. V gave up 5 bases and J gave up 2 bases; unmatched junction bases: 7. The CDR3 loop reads CATSAAGTANTEAFF. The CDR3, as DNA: TGTGCCACCAGTGCCGCCGGGACAGCTAACACTGAAGCTTTCTTT.

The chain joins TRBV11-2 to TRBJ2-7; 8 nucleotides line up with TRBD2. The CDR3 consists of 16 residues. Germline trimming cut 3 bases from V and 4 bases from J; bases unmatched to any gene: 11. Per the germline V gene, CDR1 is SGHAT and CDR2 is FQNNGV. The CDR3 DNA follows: TGTGCCAGCAGCTTCGGACTAGCTGGGAGGAAGTACGAGCAGTACTTC. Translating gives CASSFGLAGRKYEQYF.

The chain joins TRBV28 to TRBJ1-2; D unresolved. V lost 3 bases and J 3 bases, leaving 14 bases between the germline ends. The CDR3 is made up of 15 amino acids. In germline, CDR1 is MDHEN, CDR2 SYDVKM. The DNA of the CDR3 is TGTGCCAGCAGTTTGTCTATGTTAGTGGACTATGGCTACACCTTC. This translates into CASSLSMLVDYGYTF.

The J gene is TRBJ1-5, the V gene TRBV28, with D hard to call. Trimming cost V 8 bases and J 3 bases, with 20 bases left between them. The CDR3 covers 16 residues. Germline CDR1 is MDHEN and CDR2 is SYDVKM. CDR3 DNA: TGTGCCAGCTTCACCCTGGGTCGGGGTGACAATCAGCCCCAGCATTTT. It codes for CASFTLGRGDNQPQHF. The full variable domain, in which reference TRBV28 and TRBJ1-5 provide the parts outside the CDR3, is DVKVTQSSRYLVKRTGEKVFLECVQDMDHENMFWYRQDPGLGLRLIYFSYDVKMKEKGDIPEGYSVSREKKERFSLILESASTNQTSMYLCASFTLGRGDNQPQHFGDGTRLSIL.

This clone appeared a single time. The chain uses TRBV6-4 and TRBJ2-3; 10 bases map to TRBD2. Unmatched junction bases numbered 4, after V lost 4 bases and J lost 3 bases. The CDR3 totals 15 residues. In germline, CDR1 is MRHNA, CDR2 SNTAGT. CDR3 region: CASSVSSGGTDTQYF. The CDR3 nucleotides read TGTGCCAGCAGTGTGTCTAGCGGGGGTACAGATACGCAGTATTTT.

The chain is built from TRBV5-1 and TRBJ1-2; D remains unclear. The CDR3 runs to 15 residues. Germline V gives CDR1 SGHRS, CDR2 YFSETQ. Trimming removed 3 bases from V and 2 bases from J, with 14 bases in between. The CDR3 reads CASSSQGSPNYGYTF. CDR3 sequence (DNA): TGCGCCAGCAGCTCCCAAGGGAGTCCCAACTATGGCTACACCTTC.

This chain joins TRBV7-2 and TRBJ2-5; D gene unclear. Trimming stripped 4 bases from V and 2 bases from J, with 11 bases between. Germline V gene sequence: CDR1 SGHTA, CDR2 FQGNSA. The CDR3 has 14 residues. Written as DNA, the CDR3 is TGTGCCAGCAGCTCCCTATTCCGTCAAGAGACCCAGTACTTC. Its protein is CASSSLFRQETQYF.

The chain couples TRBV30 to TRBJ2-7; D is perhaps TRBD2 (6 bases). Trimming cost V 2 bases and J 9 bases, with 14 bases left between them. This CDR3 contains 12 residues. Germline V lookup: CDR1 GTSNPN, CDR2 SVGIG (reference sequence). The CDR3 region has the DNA TGTGCCTGGAGTTCGGGGGAAAGAAGGCAGTACTTC. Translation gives CAWSSGERRQYF.

The CDR3 DNA reads TGTGCCAGCAGTTCCGCACAGGGAAACTATGGCTACACCTTC. The encoded protein is CASSSAQGNYGYTF. This rearrangement joins TRBV27 to TRBJ1-2, with D possibly being TRBD1 (6 bases). V lost 4 bases and J lost 2, with 11 bases in between. The length of the CDR3 is 14 residues. CDR1 and CDR2 (germline): MNHEY, SMNVEV (reference sequence).

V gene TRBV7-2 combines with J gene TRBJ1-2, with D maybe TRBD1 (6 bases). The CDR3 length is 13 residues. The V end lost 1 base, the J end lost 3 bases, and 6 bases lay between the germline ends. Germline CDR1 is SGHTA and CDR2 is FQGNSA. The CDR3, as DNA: TGTGCCAGCAGCTTAGGGACAGACTATGGCTACACCTTC. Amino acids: CASSLGTDYGYTF.

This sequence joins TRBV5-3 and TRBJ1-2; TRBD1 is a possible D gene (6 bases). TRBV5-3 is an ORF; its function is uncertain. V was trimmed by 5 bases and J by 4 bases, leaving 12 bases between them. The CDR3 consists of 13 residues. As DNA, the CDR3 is TGTGCCAGAAGGGGGGCACTCTTCTATGGCTACACCTTC. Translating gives CARRGALFYGYTF.

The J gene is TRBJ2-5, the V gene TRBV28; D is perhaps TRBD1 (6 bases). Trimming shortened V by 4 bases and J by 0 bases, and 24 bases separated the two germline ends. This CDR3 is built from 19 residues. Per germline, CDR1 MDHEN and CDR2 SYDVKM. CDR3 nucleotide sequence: TGTGCCAGCAGTTCCCTACAGGGTCGAGGACCCGGGGACCAAGAGACCCAGTACTTC. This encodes CASSSLQGRGPGDQETQYF.

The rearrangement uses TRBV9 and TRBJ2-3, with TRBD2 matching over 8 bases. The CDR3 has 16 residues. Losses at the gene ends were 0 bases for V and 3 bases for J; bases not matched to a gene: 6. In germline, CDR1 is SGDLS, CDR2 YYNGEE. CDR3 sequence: CASSVGRGAPTDTQYF. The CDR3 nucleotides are TGTGCCAGCAGCGTAGGGCGGGGGGCCCCGACAGATACGCAGTATTTT. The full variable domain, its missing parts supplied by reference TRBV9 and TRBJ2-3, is DSGVTQTPKHLITATGQRVTLRCSPRSGDLSVYWYQQSLDQGLQFLIQYYNGEERAKGNILERFSAQQFPDLHSELNLSSLELGDSALYFCASSVGRGAPTDTQYFGPGTRLTVL.

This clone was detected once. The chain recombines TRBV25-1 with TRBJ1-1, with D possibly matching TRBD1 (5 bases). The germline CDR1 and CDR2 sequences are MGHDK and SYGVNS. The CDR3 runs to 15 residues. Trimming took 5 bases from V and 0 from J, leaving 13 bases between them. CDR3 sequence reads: CASSKDSLMNTEAFF. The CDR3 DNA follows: TGTGCCAGCAGTAAAGACAGCCTCATGAACACTGAAGCTTTCTTT.

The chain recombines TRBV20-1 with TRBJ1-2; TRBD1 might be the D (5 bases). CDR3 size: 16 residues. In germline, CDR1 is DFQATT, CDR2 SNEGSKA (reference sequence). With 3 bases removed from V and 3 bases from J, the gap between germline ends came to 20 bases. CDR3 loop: CSASVGGPPSYYGYTF. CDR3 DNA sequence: TGCAGTGCTAGTGTGGGGGGACCCCCTTCTTACTATGGCTACACCTTC.

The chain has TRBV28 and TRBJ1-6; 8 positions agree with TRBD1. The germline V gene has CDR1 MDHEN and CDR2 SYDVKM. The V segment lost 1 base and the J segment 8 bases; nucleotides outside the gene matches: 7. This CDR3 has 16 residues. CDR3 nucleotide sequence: TGTGCCAGCAGTTTATACGCCGGGACAGGCTATTCACCCCTCCACTTT. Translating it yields CASSLYAGTGYSPLHF.

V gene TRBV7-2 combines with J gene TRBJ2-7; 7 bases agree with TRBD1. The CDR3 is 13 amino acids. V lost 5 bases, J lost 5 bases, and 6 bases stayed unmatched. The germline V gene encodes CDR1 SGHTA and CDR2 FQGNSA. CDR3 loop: CASSLQTGNEQYF. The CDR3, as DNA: TGTGCCAGCAGCCTCCAGACAGGGAACGAGCAGTACTTC.

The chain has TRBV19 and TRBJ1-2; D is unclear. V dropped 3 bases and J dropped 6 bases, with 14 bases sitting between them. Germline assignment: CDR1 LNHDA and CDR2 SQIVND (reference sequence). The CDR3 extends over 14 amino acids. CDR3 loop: CASSIGQVHDGYTF. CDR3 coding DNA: TGTGCCAGTAGTATCGGTCAGGTCCATGATGGCTACACCTTC.

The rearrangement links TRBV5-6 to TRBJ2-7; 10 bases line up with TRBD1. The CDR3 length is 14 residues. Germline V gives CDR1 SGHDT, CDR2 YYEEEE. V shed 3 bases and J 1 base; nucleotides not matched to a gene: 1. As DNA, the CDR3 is TGTGCCAGCAGCTGGGACAGGGGATCCTACGAGCAGTACTTC. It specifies CASSWDRGSYEQYF.

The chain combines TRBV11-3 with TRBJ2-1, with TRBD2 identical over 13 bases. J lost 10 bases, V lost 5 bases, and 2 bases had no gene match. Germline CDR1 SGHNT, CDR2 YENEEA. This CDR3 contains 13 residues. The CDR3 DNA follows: TGTGCCAGCAGCAAGGGACTAGCGGGGGAGCAGTTCTTC. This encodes CASSKGLAGEQFF.

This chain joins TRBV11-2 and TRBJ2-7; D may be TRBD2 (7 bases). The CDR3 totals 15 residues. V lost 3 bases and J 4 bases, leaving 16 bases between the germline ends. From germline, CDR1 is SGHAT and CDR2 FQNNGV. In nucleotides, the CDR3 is TGTGCCAGCAGCTTTCCCCCGGGGGGCGGTTACGAGCAGTACTTC. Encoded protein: CASSFPPGGGYEQYF.

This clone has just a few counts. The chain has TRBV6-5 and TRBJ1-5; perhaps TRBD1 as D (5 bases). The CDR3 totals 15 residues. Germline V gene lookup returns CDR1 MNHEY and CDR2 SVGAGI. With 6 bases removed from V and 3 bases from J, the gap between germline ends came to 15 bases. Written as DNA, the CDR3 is TGTGCCAGCAGACCCGGGGGGGGAGTCAATCAGCCCCAGCATTTT. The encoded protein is CASRPGGGVNQPQHF.

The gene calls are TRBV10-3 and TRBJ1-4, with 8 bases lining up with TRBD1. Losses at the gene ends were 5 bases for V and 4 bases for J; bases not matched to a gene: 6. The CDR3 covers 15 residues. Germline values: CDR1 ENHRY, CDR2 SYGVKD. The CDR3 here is CAISPGQGSNEKLFF. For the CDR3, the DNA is TGTGCCATCAGTCCTGGACAGGGTAGTAATGAAAAACTGTTTTTT.

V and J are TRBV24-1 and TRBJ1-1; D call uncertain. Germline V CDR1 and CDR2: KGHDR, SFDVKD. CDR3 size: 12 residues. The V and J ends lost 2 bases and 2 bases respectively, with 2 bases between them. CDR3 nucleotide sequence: TGTGCCACCAGTGATTCAAACACTGAAGCTTTCTTT. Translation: CATSDSNTEAFF.

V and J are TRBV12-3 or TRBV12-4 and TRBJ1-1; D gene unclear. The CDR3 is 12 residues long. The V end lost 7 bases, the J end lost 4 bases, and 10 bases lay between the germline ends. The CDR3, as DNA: TGTGCCAGCACCCGGGTAGGCACTGAAGCTTTCTTT. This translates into CASTRVGTEAFF.

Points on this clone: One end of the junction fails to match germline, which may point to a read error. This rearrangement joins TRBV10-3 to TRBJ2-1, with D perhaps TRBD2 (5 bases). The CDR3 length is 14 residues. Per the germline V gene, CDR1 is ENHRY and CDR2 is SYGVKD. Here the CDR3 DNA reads TGTGCCATCACTGAGCGGAGAACTTACAATGAGCAGTTCTTC. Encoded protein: CAITERRTYNEQFF.

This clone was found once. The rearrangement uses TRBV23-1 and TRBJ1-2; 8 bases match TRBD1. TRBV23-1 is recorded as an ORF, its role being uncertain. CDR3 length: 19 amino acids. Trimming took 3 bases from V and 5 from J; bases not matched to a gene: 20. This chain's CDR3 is CASSHPQGRGRETAYGYTF. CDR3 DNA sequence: TGCGCCAGCAGTCACCCGCAAGGCAGGGGGCGTGAAACCGCTTATGGCTACACCTTC.

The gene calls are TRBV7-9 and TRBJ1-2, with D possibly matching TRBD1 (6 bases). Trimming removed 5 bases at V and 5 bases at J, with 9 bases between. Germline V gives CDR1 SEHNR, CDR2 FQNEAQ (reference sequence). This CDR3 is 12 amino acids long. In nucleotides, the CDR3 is TGTGCCAGCAGCCCGGACAGATATGGCTACACCTTC. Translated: CASSPDRYGYTF.

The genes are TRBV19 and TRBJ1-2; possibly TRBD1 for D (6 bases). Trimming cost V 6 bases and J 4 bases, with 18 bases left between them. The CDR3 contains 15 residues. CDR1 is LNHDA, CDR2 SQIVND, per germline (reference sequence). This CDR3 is CASSHDRRRGYGYTF. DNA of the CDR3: TGTGCCAGTAGCCACGACAGGCGGCGTGGCTATGGCTACACCTTC. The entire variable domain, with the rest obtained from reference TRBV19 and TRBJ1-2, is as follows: DGGITQSPKYLFRKEGQNVTLSCEQNLNHDAMYWYRQDPGQGLRLIYYSQIVNDFQKGDIAEGYSVSREKKESFPLTVTSAQKNPTAFYLCASSHDRRRGYGYTFGSGTRLTVV.

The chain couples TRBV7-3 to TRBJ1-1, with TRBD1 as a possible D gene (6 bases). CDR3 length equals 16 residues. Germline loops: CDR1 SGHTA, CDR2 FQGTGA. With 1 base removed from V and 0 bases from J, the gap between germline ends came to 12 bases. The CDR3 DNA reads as TGTGCCAGCAGCTTAAACGGCAGGGGTTTGAACACTGAAGCTTTCTTT. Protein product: CASSLNGRGLNTEAFF.

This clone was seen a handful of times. CDR3 amino acids: CASSRNYEDTEAFF. CDR3 nucleotides: TGTGCCAGCAGCCGGAATTACGAGGACACTGAAGCTTTCTTT. The chain links TRBV7-3 to TRBJ1-1, with D unresolved. The V end lost 5 bases, the J end lost 3 bases, and 13 bases lay between the germline ends. The germline V gene encodes CDR1 SGHTA and CDR2 FQGTGA. The CDR3 sequence is 14 residues long.